Reported below is one T cell receptor beta chain. Antigen specificity is unknown. This specimen belongs to a study of T cells after yellow fever vaccination. Across the whole study: For low cell numbers, libraries were made with SMART-Seq v4 Ultra Low Input. General study points: Re-detected after boosting: most primary clones, almost 98% of CD4 and 88% of CD8. A weaker but faster secondary response was observed, peaking on day 5 versus 15. The study noted that FACS-sorted repertoires could contain abundant clonotypes contaminating from the bulk population.

Via MiXCR, TCRdb re-called the 5' RACE reads, giving one row per CDR3 protein. In the table there are 250,000 to 350,000 distinct CDR3 sequences, 7.5% to 9.5% of which are singletons. V lost 6 bases, J lost 0 bases, and 11 bases lay in between. Looked up from germline, CDR1 is SEHNR and CDR2 is FQNEAQ (reference sequence). The length of the CDR3 is 15 residues. This specimen was CD4+ T cells sorted from PBMCs, taken 5 days after the yellow fever booster vaccination. The rearrangement joins TRBV7-9 to TRBJ1-4; D is unclear. This receptor was identified in a young man who received the YFV17D yellow fever vaccine. The CDR3 is CASRRGDSTNEKLFF. Written as DNA, the CDR3 is TGTGCCAGCAGGCGGGGTGACTCAACTAATGAAAAACTGTTTTTT.